The 20 T cell receptor beta chains below all came from one sample that was sequenced in a study of blood T cell repertoires in COVID-19. Here immunoSEQ multiplex PCR was the method, and the copy in TCRdb shows in-frame clones only, minus some. Of about 480,000 clones detected, about 89% appear once; the ten largest clones hold roughly 7.4%. Source material: peripheral blood. Receptors originate from a woman between 45 and 65 years old with COVID-19, enrolled during active disease.

Worth noting for this clone: At the DNA level, this CDR3 is encoded by other sequences in the same sample as well. This rearrangement joins TRBV3-1 (or the pseudogene TRBV3-2) to TRBJ1-2; D gene unclear. V was pared by 5 bases and J by 4 bases, with 11 bases between. Germline V gene data show CDR1 as LGHDT and CDR2 as YNNKEL (reference sequence). The CDR3 spans 13 residues. CDR3 loop: CASSFTGGYGYTF. CDR3 nucleotides: TGTGCCAGCAGCTTCACGGGAGGCTATGGCTACACCTTC.

This sequence joins TRBV19 and TRBJ2-7, with D possibly matching TRBD2 (7 bases). The ends were cut back, 5 bases at V and 0 bases at J, with 17 bases in the middle. The CDR3 extends over 16 amino acids. The V gene's germline CDR1 is LNHDA and CDR2 SQIVND (reference sequence). CDR3 bases: TGTGCCAGTAGTTATGGCGGGGGCCGTAGCTCCTACGAGCAGTACTTC. Its translation: CASSYGGGRSSYEQYF.

This clone was seen a handful of times. This chain uses TRBV7-9 with TRBJ1-2; 11 bases line up with TRBD1. J was trimmed by 5 bases and V by 5 bases; bases with no gene match: 10. The CDR3 is 16 amino acids. Germline loops: CDR1 SEHNR, CDR2 FQNEAQ (reference sequence). CDR3 bases: TGTGCCAGCAGCCCCGGGACAGGGGGTAGGTCTTATGGCTACACCTTC. The encoded protein is CASSPGTGGRSYGYTF.

The V call is TRBV27, the J call TRBJ2-1; 9 bases are shared with TRBD2. V shed 2 bases and J 1 base; nucleotides not matched to a gene: 6. Germline CDR1 and CDR2: MNHEY and SMNVEV (reference sequence). This CDR3 has 17 amino acids. CDR3: CASSLRSSGVSYNEQFF. DNA for the CDR3: TGTGCCAGCAGTTTAAGGTCTAGCGGGGTGTCCTACAATGAGCAGTTCTTC.

The rearrangement links TRBV3-1 (or the pseudogene TRBV3-2) to TRBJ1-1; D gene uncertain. The CDR3 runs to 16 residues. Trimming took off 0 bases at V and 5 bases at J, with 16 bases between the two ends. Germline V CDR1 and CDR2: LGHDT, YNNKEL (reference sequence). The CDR3: CASSQDGSLWRTEAFF. The CDR3 DNA sequence: TGTGCCAGCAGCCAAGATGGCAGCCTATGGAGGACTGAAGCTTTCTTT.

The rearrangement uses TRBV24-1 and TRBJ2-2; 9 bases align to TRBD1. Germline trimming cut 3 bases from V and 0 bases from J; bases unmatched to any gene: 4. CDR1 is KGHDR and CDR2 is SFDVKD in the germline V gene. The CDR3 covers 17 residues. This chain's CDR3 is CATSDPGQGTNTGELFF. The CDR3 DNA reads as TGTGCCACCAGTGATCCCGGACAGGGGACGAACACCGGGGAGCTGTTTTTT.

V gene TRBV3-1 (or the pseudogene TRBV3-2) combines with J gene TRBJ1-1; 7 nucleotides line up with TRBD1. With 5 bases clipped from V and 4 bases from J, the junction kept 7 bases outside the gene matches. There are 14 residues in the CDR3. The germline CDR1 and CDR2 sequences are LGHDT and YNNKEL (reference sequence). The CDR3 reads CASSTFQGGTEAFF. As DNA, the CDR3 is TGTGCCAGCAGCACTTTCCAGGGGGGCACTGAAGCTTTCTTT.

This chain links TRBV12-5 with TRBJ1-2; tentatively, D is TRBD1 (5 bases). The germline V and J ends were trimmed by 5 bases and 8 bases, with 12 bases remaining between them. The CDR3 has 12 amino acids. Germline CDR1 and CDR2: LGHNT and FRNRAP. The CDR3 loop is CASGPQGMGYTF. For the CDR3, the DNA is TGTGCTAGTGGTCCTCAGGGAATGGGCTACACCTTC.

The chain has TRBV7-9 and TRBJ1-3; possibly TRBD1 for D (5 bases). The CDR3 runs 15 residues. The V gene's germline CDR1 is SEHNR and CDR2 FQNEAQ (reference sequence). Trimming removed 3 bases from V and 3 bases from J, with 12 bases in between. DNA of the CDR3: TGTGCCAGCAGCTTGAAAAGGGGAGGTGGAAACACCATATATTTT. Translated, it gives CASSLKRGGGNTIYF.

The chain joins TRBV5-1 to TRBJ2-3, with TRBD2 matching 8 bases. CDR3 size: 16 residues. After removal of 2 bases from V and 0 bases from J, the junction contained 5 bases not matched to a gene. From germline, CDR1 is SGHRS and CDR2 YFSETQ. CDR3 sequence reads: CASSFRGTRSTDTQYF. The CDR3 DNA follows: TGCGCCAGCAGCTTTCGCGGGACTAGGAGCACAGATACGCAGTATTTT.

This clone was seen only once. The chain combines TRBV6-1 with TRBJ1-1; D not certain. The V end was cut by 1 base, the J end by 10 bases, with 13 bases between. The CDR3 has 13 amino acids. Germline V gene lookup returns CDR1 MNHNS and CDR2 SASEGT. The CDR3 DNA reads TGTGCCAGCAGTGAAGAAAGCATTTCGAGAGCTTTCTTT. Translating gives CASSEESISRAFF.

This chain connects TRBV5-1 to TRBJ2-3, with 8 bases that match TRBD1. The CDR3 is made up of 15 amino acids. Germline trimming cut 4 bases from V and 4 bases from J; bases unmatched to any gene: 8. Looked up from germline, CDR1 is SGHRS and CDR2 is YFSETQ. The CDR3 DNA reads as TGCGCCAGCAGCCCGACCGGACAGGGCGCAGATACGCAGTATTTT. Amino acid sequence: CASSPTGQGADTQYF.

This clone showed up just once. V usage is TRBV28 and J usage is TRBJ1-1, with 8 bases aligning to TRBD1. Germline values: CDR1 MDHEN, CDR2 SYDVKM. CDR3 length: 15 amino acids. V lost 5 bases, J lost 1 base, and 6 bases stayed unmatched. CDR3 nucleotide sequence: TGTGCCAGCAGTCAACGGACAGGGTGGAACACTGAAGCTTTCTTT. Translation: CASSQRTGWNTEAFF. The whole variable domain, filled in from reference TRBV28 and TRBJ1-1, reads DVKVTQSSRYLVKRTGEKVFLECVQDMDHENMFWYRQDPGLGLRLIYFSYDVKMKEKGDIPEGYSVSREKKERFSLILESASTNQTSMYLCASSQRTGWNTEAFFGQGTRLTVV.

V is TRBV28 and J is TRBJ1-1, with no clear D. This CDR3 contains 14 residues. CDR1 is MDHEN and CDR2 is SYDVKM in the germline V gene. Trimming removed 3 bases at V and 9 bases at J, with 17 bases between. The CDR3 nucleotides are TGTGCCAGCAGTTTGATCTGGCCAGGCGAAAAAGCTTTCTTT. Its translation: CASSLIWPGEKAFF.

This clone came up a few times. This chain joins TRBV10-3 and TRBJ1-2, with D perhaps TRBD1 (5 bases). The V and J ends lost 6 bases and 4 bases respectively, with 9 bases between them. Germline loops: CDR1 ENHRY, CDR2 SYGVKD. This CDR3 comprises 12 residues. CDR3 in amino acids: CAIRKQAYGYTF. Written as DNA, the CDR3 is TGTGCCATCAGGAAACAGGCCTATGGCTACACCTTC.

The chain has TRBV25-1 and TRBJ2-7; 10 bases match TRBD2. V gave up 9 bases and J gave up 7 bases; unmatched junction bases: 18. Germline V gives CDR1 MGHDK, CDR2 SYGVNS. CDR3 size: 16 residues. In DNA, the CDR3 is TGTGCCAGTTCCCATCTAGCGGGGGCCTTACAGGGGGAGCAGTACTTC. Translating it yields CASSHLAGALQGEQYF.

The rearrangement uses TRBV3-1 (or the pseudogene TRBV3-2) and TRBJ1-1; TRBD1 aligns across 10 bases. V shed 5 bases, J shed 6 bases, and the junction held 12 bases outside the gene matches. Germline V gives CDR1 LGHDT, CDR2 YNNKEL (reference sequence). CDR3 length equals 16 residues. The CDR3: CASSKTGGTVKPEAFF. The CDR3 DNA follows: TGTGCCAGCAGCAAGACAGGGGGCACAGTAAAACCTGAAGCTTTCTTT.

Here the CDR3 DNA reads TGTGCCAGTAGCGGGGACACCTCCTACGAGCAGTACTTC. Its protein product is CASSGDTSYEQYF. The chain joins TRBV19 to TRBJ2-7, with D perhaps matching TRBD1 (6 bases). Trimming cost V 6 bases and J 0 bases, with 9 bases left between them. This CDR3 has 13 residues. Germline-derived CDR1 and CDR2 are LNHDA and SQIVND (reference sequence).

The V gene is TRBV27, the J gene TRBJ1-2, with D tentatively TRBD1 (5 bases). The germline CDR1 and CDR2 sequences are MNHEY and SMNVEV (reference sequence). The CDR3 contains 11 residues. Between the trimmed V and J ends, which lost 10 bases and 7 bases, there was a span of 13 bases. CDR3 nucleotide sequence: TGTGCCACCTCCGGGGGGATTGGCTACACCTTC. It codes for CATSGGIGYTF.

This clone was recorded once. The chain uses TRBV18 and TRBJ1-2, with TRBD1 matching over 8 bases. This CDR3 has 15 residues. In germline, CDR1 is KGHSH, CDR2 LQKENI. Trimming removed 1 base from V and 3 bases from J; junction bases left unmatched: 4. CDR3 residues: CASSPQATGDYGYTF. CDR3 sequence (DNA): TGTGCCAGCTCACCACAAGCGACAGGGGACTATGGCTACACCTTC.